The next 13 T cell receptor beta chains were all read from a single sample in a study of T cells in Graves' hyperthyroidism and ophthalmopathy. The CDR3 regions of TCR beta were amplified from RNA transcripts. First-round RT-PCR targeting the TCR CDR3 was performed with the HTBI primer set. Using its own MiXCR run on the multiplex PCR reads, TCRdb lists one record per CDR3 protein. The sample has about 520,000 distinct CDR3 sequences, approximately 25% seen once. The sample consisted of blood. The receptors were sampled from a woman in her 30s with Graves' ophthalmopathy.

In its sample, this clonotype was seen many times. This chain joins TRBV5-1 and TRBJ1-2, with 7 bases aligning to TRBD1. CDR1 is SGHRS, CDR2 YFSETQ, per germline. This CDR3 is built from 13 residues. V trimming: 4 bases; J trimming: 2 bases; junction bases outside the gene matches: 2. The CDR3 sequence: CASSKDRNYGYTF. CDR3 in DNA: TGCGCCAGCAGCAAGGACAGGAACTATGGCTACACCTTC.

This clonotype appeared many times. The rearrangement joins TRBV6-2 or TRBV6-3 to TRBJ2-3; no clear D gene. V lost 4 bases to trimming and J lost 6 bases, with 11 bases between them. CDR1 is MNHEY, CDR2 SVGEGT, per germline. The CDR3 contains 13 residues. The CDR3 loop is CASSLQRPDTQYF. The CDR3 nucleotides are TGTGCCAGCAGTTTACAGCGCCCGGATACGCAGTATTTT.

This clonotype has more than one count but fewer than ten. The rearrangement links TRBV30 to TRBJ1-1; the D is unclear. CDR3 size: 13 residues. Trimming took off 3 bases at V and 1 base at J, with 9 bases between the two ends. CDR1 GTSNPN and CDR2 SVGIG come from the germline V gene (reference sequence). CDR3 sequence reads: CAWSPPANTEAFF. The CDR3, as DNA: TGTGCCTGGAGCCCACCAGCGAACACTGAAGCTTTCTTT.

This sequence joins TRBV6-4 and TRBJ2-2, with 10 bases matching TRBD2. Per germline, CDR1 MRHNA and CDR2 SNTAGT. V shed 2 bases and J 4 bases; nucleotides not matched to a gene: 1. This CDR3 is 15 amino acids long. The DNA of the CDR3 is TGTGCCAGCAGTGACGTAGCGGGGGGCACCGGGGAGCTGTTTTTT. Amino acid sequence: CASSDVAGGTGELFF.

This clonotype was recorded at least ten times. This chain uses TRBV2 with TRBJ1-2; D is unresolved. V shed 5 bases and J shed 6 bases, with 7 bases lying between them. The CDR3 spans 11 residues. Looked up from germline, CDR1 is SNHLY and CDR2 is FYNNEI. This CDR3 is CASSFAHGYTF. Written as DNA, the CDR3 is TGTGCCAGCAGTTTCGCGCATGGCTACACCTTC.

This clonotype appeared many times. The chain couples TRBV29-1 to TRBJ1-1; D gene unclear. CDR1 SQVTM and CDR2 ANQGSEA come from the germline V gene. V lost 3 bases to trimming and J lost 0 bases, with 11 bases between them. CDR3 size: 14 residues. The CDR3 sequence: CSVEAQSMNTEAFF. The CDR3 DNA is TGCAGCGTTGAGGCTCAGTCCATGAACACTGAAGCTTTCTTT.

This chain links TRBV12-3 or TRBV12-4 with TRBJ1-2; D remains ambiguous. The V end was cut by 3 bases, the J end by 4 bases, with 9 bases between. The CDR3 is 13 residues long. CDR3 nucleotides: TGTGCCAGCAGTTTCGAGTCTGGCTATGGCTACACCTTC. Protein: CASSFESGYGYTF.

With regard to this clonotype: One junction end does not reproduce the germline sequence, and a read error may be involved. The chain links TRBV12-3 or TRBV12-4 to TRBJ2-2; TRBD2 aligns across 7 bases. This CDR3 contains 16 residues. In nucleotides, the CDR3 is TGTGCCAGCATCGATAGCGGGTGGGTAAACACCGCGGAGCTGTTTTTT. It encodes CASIDSGWVNTAELFF.

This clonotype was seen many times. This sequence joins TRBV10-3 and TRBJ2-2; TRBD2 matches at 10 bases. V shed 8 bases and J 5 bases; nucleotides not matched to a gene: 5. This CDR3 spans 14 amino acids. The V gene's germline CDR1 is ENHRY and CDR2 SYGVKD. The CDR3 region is CAIGGLAETGELFF. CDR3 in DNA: TGTGCCATCGGAGGACTAGCGGAGACCGGGGAGCTGTTTTTT.

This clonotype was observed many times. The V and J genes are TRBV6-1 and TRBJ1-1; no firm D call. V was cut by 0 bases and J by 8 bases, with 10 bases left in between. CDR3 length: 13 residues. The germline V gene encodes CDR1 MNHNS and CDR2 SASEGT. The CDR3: CASSEAGSSEAFF. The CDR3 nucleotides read TGTGCCAGCAGTGAAGCAGGGAGTTCCGAAGCTTTCTTT.

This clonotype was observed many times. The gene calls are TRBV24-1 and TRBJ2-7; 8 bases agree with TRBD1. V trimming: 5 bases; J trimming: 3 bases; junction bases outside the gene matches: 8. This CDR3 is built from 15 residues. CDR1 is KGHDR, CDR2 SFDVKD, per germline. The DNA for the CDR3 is TGTGCCACCAGTGCCACCGGGACAGGATACTACGAGCAGTACTTC. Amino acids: CATSATGTGYYEQYF.

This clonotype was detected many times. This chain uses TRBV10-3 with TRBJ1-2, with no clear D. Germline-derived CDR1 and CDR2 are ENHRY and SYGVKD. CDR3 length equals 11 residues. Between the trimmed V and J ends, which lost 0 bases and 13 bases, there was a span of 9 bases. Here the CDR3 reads CAISESRVATF. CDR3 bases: TGTGCCATCAGTGAGTCTAGGGTGGCCACCTTC.

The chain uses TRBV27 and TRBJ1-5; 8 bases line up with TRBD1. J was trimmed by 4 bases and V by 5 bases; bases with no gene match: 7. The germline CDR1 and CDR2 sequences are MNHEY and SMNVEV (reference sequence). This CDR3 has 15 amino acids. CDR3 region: CASSLNRGANQPQHF. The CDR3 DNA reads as TGTGCCAGCAGTCTGAACAGGGGGGCTAATCAGCCCCAGCATTTT.